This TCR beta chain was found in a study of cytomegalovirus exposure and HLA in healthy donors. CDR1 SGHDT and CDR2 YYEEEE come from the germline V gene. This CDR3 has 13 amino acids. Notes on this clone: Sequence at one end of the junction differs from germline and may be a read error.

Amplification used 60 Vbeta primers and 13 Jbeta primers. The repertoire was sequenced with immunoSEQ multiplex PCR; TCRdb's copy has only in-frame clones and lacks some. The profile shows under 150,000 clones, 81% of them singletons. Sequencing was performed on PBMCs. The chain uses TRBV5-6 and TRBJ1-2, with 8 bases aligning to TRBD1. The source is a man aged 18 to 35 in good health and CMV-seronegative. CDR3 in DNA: TGTGCCAGCAGCAGGGACAGGAACTATGGCTACAACTTC. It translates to CASSRDRNYGYNF.